The rows below give T cell receptor beta chains drawn from one sample of a study of T cell responses to AZD1222 COVID-19 vaccine. Only in-frame clones appear in the TCRdb table, and some are missing; sequencing was by immunoSEQ multiplex PCR. Among about 130,000 clones, 88% were seen once, and the ten largest hold under 9.5%. Sequencing was performed on peripheral blood, taken on day 0 of AZD1222 vaccination. The receptors originated from an adult in good health. Both conserved end residues are part of each CDR3. Fields, in order: D gene, J gene, clone size, V gene, CDR3 protein, CDR3 DNA. A D gene is named only where the DNA matches it firmly. A row's size may be missing; if present it is once, few, many or a size class.

.	TRBJ2-7	.	TRBV28	CASSPGGGYEQYF	TGTGCCAGCAGTCCCGGGGGCGGGTACGAGCAGTACTTC
TRBD2	TRBJ2-7	.	TRBV5-6	CASSSPGLGESEQYF	TGTGCCAGCAGCTCGCCGGGACTAGGCGAGTCCGAGCAGTACTTC
.	TRBJ2-7	few	TRBV29-1	CSVLSSSGVEQYF	TGCAGCGTTCTTTCTTCGTCGGGCGTTGAGCAGTACTTC
.	TRBJ1-4	.	TRBV7-2	CASRRDTGDEKLFF	TGTGCCAGCAGACGGGACACCGGGGACGAAAAACTGTTTTTT
TRBD1	TRBJ2-7	.	TRBV6-6	CASRDRGLSHYEQYF	TGTGCCAGCAGGGACAGGGGGCTTTCCCACTACGAGCAGTACTTC
.	TRBJ2-2	few	TRBV24-1	CATSERRGTGELFF	TGTGCCACCAGTGAACGTAGAGGCACCGGGGAGCTGTTTTTT
.	TRBJ2-1	.	TRBV27	CASSQYQGSEFF	TGTGCCAGCAGCCAATACCAGGGGAGCGAGTTCTTC
TRBD2	TRBJ2-1	.	TRBV5-4	CASSFGTSVNEQFF	TGTGCCAGCAGCTTCGGGACTAGCGTCAATGAGCAGTTCTTC
.	TRBJ1-1	.	TRBV14	CARRGGAWTEAFF	TGTGCCAGGAGGGGGGGAGCATGGACTGAAGCTTTCTTT
TRBD1	TRBJ2-7	.	TRBV4-2	CASSQDPGQGDEQYF	TGTGCCAGCAGCCAAGATCCGGGACAGGGTGACGAGCAGTACTTC
TRBD1	TRBJ2-3	.	TRBV28	CASSQGGTDTQYF	TGTGCCAGCAGCCAGGGGGGCACAGATACGCAGTATTTT
TRBD1	TRBJ1-2	.	TRBV6-1	CASSLTGEGYTF	TGTGCCAGCAGTTTAACAGGGGAGGGCTACACCTTC
TRBD1	TRBJ1-6	.	TRBV27	CASSRTPTGTNSPLHF	TGTGCCAGCAGCCGCACCCCGACAGGGACAAATTCACCCCTCCACTTT
TRBD2	TRBJ2-7	few	TRBV12-3/TRBV12-4	CASSPGGYEQYF	TGTGCCAGCAGCCCCGGGGGGTACGAGCAGTACTTC
.	TRBJ2-1	.	TRBV3-1/TRBV3-2	CASSQSWTGVLNEQFF	TGTGCCAGCAGCCAAAGTTGGACGGGAGTTCTCAATGAGCAGTTCTTC
.	TRBJ2-7	.	TRBV6-4	CASSDGGSEQYF	TGTGCCAGCAGTGACGGGGGCAGCGAGCAGTACTTC
.	TRBJ1-1	.	TRBV19	CASSIDTQMNTEAFF	TGTGCCAGTAGTATAGATACACAGATGAACACTGAAGCTTTCTTT
.	TRBJ1-4	.	TRBV6-5	CASIMGGKFEKLFF	TGTGCCAGCATCATGGGGGGCAAGTTCGAAAAACTGTTTTTT